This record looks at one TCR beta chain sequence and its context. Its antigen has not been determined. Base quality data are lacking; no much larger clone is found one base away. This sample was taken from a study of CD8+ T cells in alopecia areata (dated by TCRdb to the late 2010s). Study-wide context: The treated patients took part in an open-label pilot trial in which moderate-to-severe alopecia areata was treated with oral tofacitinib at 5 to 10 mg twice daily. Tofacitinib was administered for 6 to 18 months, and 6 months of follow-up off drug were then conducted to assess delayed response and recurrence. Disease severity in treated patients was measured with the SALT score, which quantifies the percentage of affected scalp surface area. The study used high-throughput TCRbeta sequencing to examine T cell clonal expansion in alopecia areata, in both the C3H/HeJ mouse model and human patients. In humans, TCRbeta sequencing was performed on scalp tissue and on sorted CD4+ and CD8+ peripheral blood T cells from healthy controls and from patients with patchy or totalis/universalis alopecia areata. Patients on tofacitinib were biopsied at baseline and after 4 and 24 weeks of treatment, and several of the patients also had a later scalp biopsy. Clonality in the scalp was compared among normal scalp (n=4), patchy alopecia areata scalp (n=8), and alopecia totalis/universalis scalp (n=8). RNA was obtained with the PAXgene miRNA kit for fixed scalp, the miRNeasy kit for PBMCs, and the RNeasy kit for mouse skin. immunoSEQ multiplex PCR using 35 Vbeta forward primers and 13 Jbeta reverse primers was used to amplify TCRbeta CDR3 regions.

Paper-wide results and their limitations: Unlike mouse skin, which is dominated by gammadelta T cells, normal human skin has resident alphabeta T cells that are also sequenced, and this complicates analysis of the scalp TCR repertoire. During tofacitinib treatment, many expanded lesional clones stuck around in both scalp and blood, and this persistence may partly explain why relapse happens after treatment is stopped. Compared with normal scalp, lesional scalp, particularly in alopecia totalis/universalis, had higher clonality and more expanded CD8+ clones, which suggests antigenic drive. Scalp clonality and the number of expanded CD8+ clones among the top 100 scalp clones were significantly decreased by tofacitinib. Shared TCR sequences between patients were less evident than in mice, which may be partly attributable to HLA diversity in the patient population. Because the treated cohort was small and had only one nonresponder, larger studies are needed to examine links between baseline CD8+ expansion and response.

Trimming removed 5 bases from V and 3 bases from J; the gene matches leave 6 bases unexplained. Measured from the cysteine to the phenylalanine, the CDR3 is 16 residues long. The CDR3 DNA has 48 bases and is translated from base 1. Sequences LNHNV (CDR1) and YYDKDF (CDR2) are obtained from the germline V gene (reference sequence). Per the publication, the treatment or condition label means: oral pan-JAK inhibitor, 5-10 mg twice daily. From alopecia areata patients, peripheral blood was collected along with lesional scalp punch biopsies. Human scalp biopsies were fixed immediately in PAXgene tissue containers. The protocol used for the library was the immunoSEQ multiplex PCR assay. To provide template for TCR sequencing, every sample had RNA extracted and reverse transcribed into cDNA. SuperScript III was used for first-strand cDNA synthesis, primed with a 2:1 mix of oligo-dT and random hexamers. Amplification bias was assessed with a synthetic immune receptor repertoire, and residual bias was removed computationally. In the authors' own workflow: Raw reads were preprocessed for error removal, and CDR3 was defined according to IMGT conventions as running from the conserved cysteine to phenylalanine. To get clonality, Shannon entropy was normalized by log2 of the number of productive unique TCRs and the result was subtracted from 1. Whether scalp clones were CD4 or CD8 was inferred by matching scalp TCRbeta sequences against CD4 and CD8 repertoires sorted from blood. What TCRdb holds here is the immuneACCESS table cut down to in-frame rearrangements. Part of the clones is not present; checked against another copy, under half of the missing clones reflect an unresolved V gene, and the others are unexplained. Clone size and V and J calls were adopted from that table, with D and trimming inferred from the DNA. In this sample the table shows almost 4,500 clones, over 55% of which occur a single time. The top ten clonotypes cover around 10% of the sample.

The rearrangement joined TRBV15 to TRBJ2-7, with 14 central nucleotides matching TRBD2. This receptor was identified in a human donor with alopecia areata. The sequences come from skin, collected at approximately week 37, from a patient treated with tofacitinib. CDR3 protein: CATSHAGLAGGYEQYF. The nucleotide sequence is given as TGTGCCACCAGCCACGCTGGACTAGCGGGAGGCTACGAGCAGTACTTC.